One and the same sample provided the 18 T cell receptor beta chains below, sequenced in a study of shared clonotypes between healthy human individuals. Generated by immunoSEQ multiplex PCR, the TCRdb table keeps only in-frame clones and is missing some. The sample lists 450,000 to 500,000 clones; more than 65% were seen once. Input material: PBMCs. All receptors come from a woman aged 40 to 50 in good health. Some clones in this sample may be carry-over from other donors' samples.

V usage is TRBV7-2 and J usage is TRBJ2-7, with 9 nucleotides matching TRBD1. In germline, CDR1 is SGHTA, CDR2 FQGNSA. Unmatched junction bases numbered 7, after V lost 3 bases and J lost 4 bases. The CDR3 is made up of 15 amino acids. The chain's CDR3 is CASSFAGTGRYEQYF. In DNA, the CDR3 is TGTGCCAGCAGCTTCGCCGGGACAGGGAGATACGAGCAGTACTTC.

This clone was detected only once. The chain couples TRBV10-3 to TRBJ2-7; a possible D gene is TRBD1 (5 bases). The closer fit of TRBJ2-5 to the DNA end suggests the J call may be wrong. CDR1 ENHRY and CDR2 SYGVKD come from the germline V gene. The CDR3 consists of 13 residues. CDR3 loop: CAISARAQETQYF. CDR3 coding DNA: TGTGCCATCAGTGCCAGGGCCCAAGAGACCCAGTACTTC.

The chain recombines TRBV4-2 with TRBJ2-7; tentatively, D is TRBD1 or TRBD2 (5 bases each). V was trimmed by 0 bases and J by 7 bases, leaving 19 bases between them. The CDR3 has 16 amino acids. Germline CDR1 LGHNA, CDR2 YNFKEQ. The CDR3 is CASSQDTSRELREQYF. For the CDR3, the DNA is TGTGCCAGCAGCCAAGACACAAGCAGGGAGCTAAGGGAGCAGTACTTC.

The rearrangement joins TRBV27 to TRBJ2-7; D uncertain. Per germline, CDR1 MNHEY and CDR2 SMNVEV (reference sequence). V lost 8 bases and J 4 bases, leaving 18 bases between the germline ends. The length of the CDR3 is 14 residues. CDR3 coding DNA: TGTGCCAGCCCCCGGTGCAGGCCCCTATACGAGCAGTACTTC. It encodes CASPRCRPLYEQYF.

Worth noting for this clone: Other nucleotide sequences from this sample produce the same CDR3. The V gene is TRBV28, the J gene TRBJ2-7; no reliable D call. Trimming left V 1 base short and J 9 bases short, with 7 bases between. Looked up from germline, CDR1 is MDHEN and CDR2 is SYDVKM. The CDR3 consists of 11 residues. DNA for the CDR3: TGTGCCAGCAGTTTATCAAGAGGGCAGTACTTC. This translates into CASSLSRGQYF.

The V gene is TRBV6-1, the J gene TRBJ2-7; the D gene is possibly TRBD1 (5 bases). Trimming removed 0 bases at V and 3 bases at J, with 9 bases between. This CDR3 has 14 residues. Germline-derived CDR1 and CDR2 are MNHNS and SASEGT. The CDR3 here is CASSEAQGDYEQYF. The CDR3 DNA reads TGTGCCAGCAGTGAAGCGCAAGGGGACTACGAGCAGTACTTC.

The chain combines TRBV5-1 with TRBJ2-5; 11 positions match TRBD1. The closer fit of TRBJ2-7 to the DNA end suggests the J call may be wrong. There are 15 residues in the CDR3. Looked up from germline, CDR1 is SGHRS and CDR2 is YFSETQ. The chain's CDR3 is CASSLGGTGGYEQYF. CDR3 nucleotides: TGCGCCAGCAGCTTGGGCGGGACAGGGGGCTACGAGCAGTACTTC.

V usage is TRBV7-9 and J usage is TRBJ2-5, with 8 bases fitting TRBD2. This CDR3 has 17 residues. Germline V lookup: CDR1 SEHNR, CDR2 FQNEAQ (reference sequence). Germline trimming cut 3 bases from V and 4 bases from J; bases unmatched to any gene: 13. CDR3 DNA: TGTGCCAGCAGCTTTGGGGGAGAAGCGGGAGTGTTAGAGACCCAGTACTTC. It is translated as CASSFGGEAGVLETQYF.

The chain combines TRBV5-1 with TRBJ2-3, with D possibly matching TRBD1 (6 bases). Germline values: CDR1 SGHRS, CDR2 YFSETQ. Trimming stripped 4 bases from V and 0 bases from J, with 12 bases between. The CDR3 extends over 15 amino acids. The CDR3 loop is CASSTGTPSTDTQYF. The DNA for the CDR3 is TGCGCCAGCAGCACCGGGACACCTAGCACAGATACGCAGTATTTT.

The chain is built from TRBV19 and TRBJ1-4, with 7 bases that match TRBD1. V lost 5 bases, J lost 13 bases, and 13 bases stayed unmatched. Per germline, CDR1 LNHDA and CDR2 SQIVND (reference sequence). The CDR3 consists of 14 residues. The CDR3 region is CASSSQGTQEVLFF. In DNA form, the CDR3 reads TGTGCCAGTAGTTCACAGGGGACACAGGAGGTACTGTTTTTT.

The CDR3 is CSVDFRGAGTYEQYF. The DNA for the CDR3 is TGCAGCGTTGATTTCCGTGGGGCAGGTACCTACGAGCAGTACTTC. This chain joins TRBV29-1 and TRBJ2-7; TRBD1 is a possible D gene (5 bases). CDR3 length: 15 residues. V dropped 3 bases and J dropped 2 bases, with 17 bases sitting between them. Germline V gene sequence: CDR1 SQVTM, CDR2 ANQGSEA.

Concerning this clone: This likely traces to a read error, being one base from a far larger clone. The gene calls are TRBV10-2 and TRBJ2-5; D unclear. The DNA matches TRBJ2-7 better at its end, which makes the J call doubtful. Germline assignment: CDR1 WSHSY and CDR2 SAAADI. This CDR3 comprises 12 residues. CDR3 sequence reads: CASTEELYEQYF. The CDR3 coding sequence is TGCGCCAGCACCGAGGAGTTGTACGAGCAGTACTTC.

With regard to this clone: With a far larger clone one base away, a read error is the likely cause. The V gene is TRBV11-3, the J gene TRBJ2-6; 7 positions match TRBD2. CDR1 and CDR2 (germline): SGHNT, YENEEA. V shed 5 bases, J shed 5 bases, and the junction held 9 bases outside the gene matches. The CDR3 is made up of 16 amino acids. In DNA form, the CDR3 reads TGTGCCAGCAGCCCTAGGGGAGGGACTTGGGCCAACGTCCTGACTTTC. This codes for CASSPRGGTWANVLTF.

The chain uses TRBV7-9 and TRBJ2-1, with a tentative D call TRBD1 (6 bases). The germline CDR1 and CDR2 sequences are SEHNR and FQNEAQ (reference sequence). The CDR3 is 13 residues long. V was pared by 0 bases and J by 8 bases, with 8 bases between. The DNA for the CDR3 is TGTGCCAGCAGCTTAGCGGGGGCGGATGAGCAGTTCTTC. Its protein product is CASSLAGADEQFF.

Concerning this clone: A read error is the likely source, as a far larger clone sits one nucleotide away. This chain uses TRBV2 with TRBJ1-1, with D perhaps matching TRBD1 (6 bases). The CDR3 has 15 residues. CDR1 and CDR2 (germline): SNHLY, FYNNEI. The CDR3 loop reads CASRDHTGGYTEDFF. Written as DNA, the CDR3 is TGTGCCAGCAGGGATCATACGGGGGGCTACACTGAAGATTTCTTT.

This clone was seen repeatedly, ten times or more. The sample carries other DNA sequences with the same CDR3. The V gene is TRBV11-2, the J gene TRBJ1-1; unclear D gene. This CDR3 contains 13 residues. Per germline, CDR1 SGHAT and CDR2 FQNNGV. Trimming removed 5 bases at V and 0 bases at J, with 7 bases between. The CDR3 spells CASSRTVNTEAFF. CDR3 DNA sequence: TGTGCCAGCAGCCGGACTGTGAACACTGAAGCTTTCTTT.

As for this clone: Since a far larger clone is one base different, this is likely a read error. Other DNA sequences from this sample encode an identical CDR3 as well. The V gene is TRBV7-9, the J gene TRBJ1-1, with a tentative D call TRBD1 (6 bases). This CDR3 has 13 residues. V gave up 1 base and J gave up 8 bases, with 11 bases separating them. Germline loops: CDR1 SEHNR, CDR2 FQNEAQ (reference sequence). In DNA form, the CDR3 reads TGTGCCAGCAGCTTAGAGACAGGTGGCGAAGCTTTCTTT. Its protein product is CASSLETGGEAFF. Based on the CDR3 plus reference TRBV7-9 and TRBJ1-1, the full variable domain is DTGVSQNPRHKITKRGQNVTFRCDPISEHNRLYWYRQTLGQGPEFLTYFQNEAQLEKSRLLSDRFSAERPKGSFSTLEIQRTEQGDSAMYLCASSLETGGEAFFGQGTRLTVV.

About this clone itself: A read error is likely, as this CDR3 ends without the conserved phenylalanine or tryptophan. The limits of the CDR3 on the DNA are not certain, so only TCRdb's listed CDR3 is given. This chain links TRBV7-2 with TRBJ2-7; the table's D gene call, TRBD1, was not cross checked with the DNA. CDR1 and CDR2 (germline): SGHTA, FQGNSA. From its first to its last residue, the CDR3 has 13 amino acids. The CDR3: CASRPTGVYEQHL.